The TCR beta chain described here comes from a study of T cells in Graves' hyperthyroidism and ophthalmopathy. Study-wide findings and caveats: A median around 6.4 months before onset, the model predicted ophthalmopathy. Blood shared most expanded thyroid clonotypes above 0.001.

This clonotype was seen only a few times. Its antigen is unknown. The CDR3 runs 15 residues. CDR1 is DFQATT, CDR2 SNEGSKA, per germline (reference sequence). Trimming removed 3 bases from V and 7 bases from J, with 22 bases in between. TCR beta CDR3 region amplification was performed from RNA transcripts. The HTBI primer set served for first-round RT-PCR of the TCR CDR3. Each CDR3 protein is one row after TCRdb ran MiXCR on the multiplex PCR reads. The sample lists over 400,000 distinct CDR3 sequences, around a fifth occurring once. Clinical Activity Scores of at least 3, NOSPECS grades of at least 4 and durations under 3 months characterized ophthalmopathy patients. Fresh peripheral blood, roughly 10 ml of it, supplied the PBMCs.

Sequencing was carried out using blood. This chain connects TRBV20-1 to TRBJ2-7; no clear D gene. This receptor was taken from a woman aged 70-85 years with Graves' ophthalmopathy. CDR3: CSASAASRTLWEQYF. As DNA, the CDR3 is TGCAGTGCTAGTGCCGCGAGCAGGACCCTCTGGGAGCAGTACTTC.